These T cell receptor beta chains were read from a single sample in a study of T cells in Graves' hyperthyroidism and ophthalmopathy. TCRdb re-analysed the multiplex PCR reads in MiXCR, keeping a single row per CDR3 protein. This sample has about 380,000 distinct CDR3 sequences; less than 20% occur once, and the top ten carry 35% to 45%. Input material: blood. Receptors originate from a man aged 18 to 29 with Graves' ophthalmopathy. Both conserved end residues are part of each CDR3. Each record gives: CDR3 protein, CDR3 DNA, V gene, clone size, D gene, J gene. The D gene is left open where the match is weak. Expanded clones get a size class; other rows say once, few or many, or leave the size out.

CDR3 protein: CASSEGLNNYGYTF
CDR3 DNA: TGTGCCAGCAGTGAAGGACTTAATAACTATGGCTACACCTTC
V gene: TRBV6-1
clone size: few
D gene: -
J gene: TRBJ1-2

CDR3 protein: CASSRDGFYGYTF
CDR3 DNA: TGTGCCAGCAGCCGCGATGGATTCTATGGCTACACCTTC
V gene: TRBV6-1
clone size: once
D gene: -
J gene: TRBJ1-2

CDR3 protein: CASSPTRFEKLFF
CDR3 DNA: TGTGCCAGCAGCCCGACGAGGTTTGAAAAACTGTTTTTT
V gene: TRBV12-3/TRBV12-4
clone size: few
D gene: -
J gene: TRBJ1-4

CDR3 protein: CASRIQTGRGQPQHF
CDR3 DNA: TGTGCCAGTAGGATTCAGACAGGGAGAGGTCAGCCCCAGCATTTT
V gene: TRBV19
clone size: few
D gene: TRBD1
J gene: TRBJ1-5

CDR3 protein: CASSQEGDSYNSPLHF
CDR3 DNA: TGTGCCAGCAGCCAAGAAGGCGACTCCTATAATTCACCCCTCCACTTT
V gene: TRBV3-1
clone size: few
D gene: -
J gene: TRBJ1-6

CDR3 protein: CASSLGWTASPLHF
CDR3 DNA: TGTGCCAGCAGCTTGGGGTGGACAGCATCACCCCTCCACTTT
V gene: TRBV5-8
clone size: many
D gene: -
J gene: TRBJ1-6

CDR3 protein: CAISDRDSYEQYF
CDR3 DNA: TGTGCCATCAGTGACCGGGACAGCTACGAGCAGTACTTC
V gene: TRBV10-3
clone size: many
D gene: TRBD1
J gene: TRBJ2-7

CDR3 protein: CASSPGRAFHEQFF
CDR3 DNA: TGTGCCAGCAGTCCGGGACGCGCCTTCCATGAGCAGTTCTTC
V gene: TRBV12-3/TRBV12-4
clone size: many
D gene: -
J gene: TRBJ2-1

CDR3 protein: CASSVASRGQWETQYF
CDR3 DNA: TGCGCCAGCAGTGTGGCTTCCAGGGGCCAATGGGAGACCCAGTACTTC
V gene: TRBV10-2
clone size: few
D gene: -
J gene: TRBJ2-5

CDR3 protein: CASSLVAGTEAFF
CDR3 DNA: TGTGCCAGCAGCTTGGTGGCAGGCACTGAAGCTTTCTTT
V gene: TRBV5-5
clone size: many
D gene: -
J gene: TRBJ1-1

CDR3 protein: CASSWGLSDTQYF
CDR3 DNA: TGTGCCAGCAGTTGGGGGTTATCCGATACGCAGTATTTT
V gene: TRBV27
clone size: many
D gene: -
J gene: TRBJ2-3

CDR3 protein: CASSFGGGLPLNTEAFF
CDR3 DNA: TGCGCCAGCAGCTTTGGTGGAGGGTTACCACTGAACACTGAAGCTTTCTTT
V gene: TRBV5-1
clone size: many
D gene: -
J gene: TRBJ1-1

CDR3 protein: CASSPGGGFAYGYTF
CDR3 DNA: TGTGCCAGCAGTCCAGGTGGGGGGTTTGCCTATGGCTACACCTTC
V gene: TRBV12-3/TRBV12-4
clone size: few
D gene: -
J gene: TRBJ1-2

CDR3 protein: CASNKRELAETQYF
CDR3 DNA: TGTGCCAGCAACAAGCGGGAGTTGGCGGAGACCCAGTACTTC
V gene: TRBV7-9
clone size: -
D gene: TRBD2
J gene: TRBJ2-5

CDR3 protein: CASSHGQGLYEQYF
CDR3 DNA: TGTGCCAGCAGCCACGGACAGGGGCTCTACGAGCAGTACTTC
V gene: TRBV5-4
clone size: few
D gene: TRBD1
J gene: TRBJ2-7

CDR3 protein: CASSLESSNTGELFF
CDR3 DNA: TGTGCCAGCAGCTTAGAATCGTCGAACACCGGGGAGCTGTTTTTT
V gene: TRBV7-2
clone size: -
D gene: -
J gene: TRBJ2-2

CDR3 protein: CASSIPGRGNTEAFF
CDR3 DNA: TGTGCCAGTAGTATCCCAGGGAGGGGAAACACTGAAGCTTTCTTT
V gene: TRBV19
clone size: few
D gene: -
J gene: TRBJ1-1

CDR3 protein: CASNPGRGNEKLFF
CDR3 DNA: TGTGCCAGCAATCCAGGCCGGGGGAATGAAAAACTGTTTTTT
V gene: TRBV2
clone size: -
D gene: -
J gene: TRBJ1-4

CDR3 protein: CASSLGGGQYQETQYF
CDR3 DNA: TGCGCCAGCAGCTTGGGCGGGGGACAGTACCAAGAGACCCAGTACTTC
V gene: TRBV5-1
clone size: once
D gene: -
J gene: TRBJ2-5

CDR3 protein: CASSIEGQDTEAFF
CDR3 DNA: TGTGCCAGTAGTATAGAAGGGCAGGACACTGAAGCTTTCTTT
V gene: TRBV19
clone size: -
D gene: -
J gene: TRBJ1-1

CDR3 protein: CARDAGSSSYNEQFF
CDR3 DNA: TGTGCCAGAGATGCGGGCTCTAGCTCCTACAATGAGCAGTTCTTC
V gene: TRBV2
clone size: many
D gene: -
J gene: TRBJ2-1

CDR3 protein: CASNTGVSGYEQYF
CDR3 DNA: TGTGCCAGCAATACAGGGGTTAGTGGCTACGAGCAGTACTTC
V gene: TRBV12-3/TRBV12-4
clone size: many
D gene: TRBD1
J gene: TRBJ2-7

CDR3 protein: CASCLQGAQTEAFF
CDR3 DNA: TGTGCCAGCTGCTTACAGGGGGCGCAGACTGAAGCTTTCTTT
V gene: TRBV19
clone size: -
D gene: TRBD1
J gene: TRBJ1-1

CDR3 protein: CSVTPRGGQGYTF
CDR3 DNA: TGCAGCGTTACCCCCCGGGGCGGGCAAGGCTACACCTTC
V gene: TRBV29-1
clone size: -
D gene: -
J gene: TRBJ1-2

CDR3 protein: CASSQDRGGGADTQYF
CDR3 DNA: TGTGCCAGCAGCCAGGACAGGGGGGGGGGCGCAGATACGCAGTATTTT
V gene: TRBV7-2
clone size: many
D gene: TRBD1
J gene: TRBJ2-3

CDR3 protein: CSAWDRGRSNQPQHF
CDR3 DNA: TGCAGTGCCTGGGACAGGGGTAGAAGCAATCAGCCCCAGCATTTT
V gene: TRBV20-1
clone size: many
D gene: TRBD1
J gene: TRBJ1-5

CDR3 protein: CASSSGRARSPLHF
CDR3 DNA: TGTGCCAGCAGTTCCGGGAGGGCACGGTCACCCCTCCACTTT
V gene: TRBV12-3/TRBV12-4
clone size: few
D gene: -
J gene: TRBJ1-6

CDR3 protein: CASSQVGIYDRGNEQYF
CDR3 DNA: TGCGCCAGCAGCCAAGTTGGTATTTACGACCGGGGAAACGAGCAGTACTTC
V gene: TRBV4-1
clone size: few
D gene: -
J gene: TRBJ2-7

CDR3 protein: CASRQGQGGETQYF
CDR3 DNA: TGTGCCAGTAGACAGGGACAAGGAGGAGAGACCCAGTACTTC
V gene: TRBV19
clone size: -
D gene: -
J gene: TRBJ2-5